The sequence of this T cell receptor (beta chain) was determined in a study of blood T cell repertoires in COVID-19. Study-level background: COVID-19 samples from acute and convalescent phases originated in the United States, Italy and Spain. The cDNA or gDNA used as material had been derived from T cells, B-cell-depleted T cells, or PBMCs.

Assay: immunoSEQ multiplex PCR; the TCRdb copy retains only in-frame clones and omits some. The sample comprises 200,000 or so clones, 84% of which are singletons, and 5.1% rests with the top ten. V shed 5 bases, J shed 4 bases, and the junction held 17 bases outside the gene matches. The germline gives CDR1 LNHNV, CDR2 YYDKDF (reference sequence). The CDR3 runs 20 residues. Sequenced: peripheral blood. The J gene is TRBJ2-3, the V gene TRBV15, with 14 bases aligning to TRBD2. This receptor was taken from a woman aged 70-85 years with active or convalescent COVID-19. CDR3 DNA: TGTGCCACCAGCGGCCCCCGGGGACTAGCGGGAGTAAAAGGGGCAGATACGCAGTATTTT. It translates to CATSGPRGLAGVKGADTQYF.